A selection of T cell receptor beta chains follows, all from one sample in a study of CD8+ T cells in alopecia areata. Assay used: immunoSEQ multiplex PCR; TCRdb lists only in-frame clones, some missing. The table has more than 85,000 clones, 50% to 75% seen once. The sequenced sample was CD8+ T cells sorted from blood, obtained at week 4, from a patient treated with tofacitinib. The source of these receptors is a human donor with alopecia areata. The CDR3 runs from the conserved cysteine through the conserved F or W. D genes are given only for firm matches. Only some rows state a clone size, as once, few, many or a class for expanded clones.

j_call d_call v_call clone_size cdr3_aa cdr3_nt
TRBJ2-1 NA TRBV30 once CAWRAAGYNEQFF TGTGCCTGGAGAGCAGCTGGATACAATGAGCAGTTCTTC
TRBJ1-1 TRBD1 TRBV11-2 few CASSPGTGETEAFF TGTGCCAGCAGCCCGGGGACAGGGGAAACTGAAGCTTTCTTT
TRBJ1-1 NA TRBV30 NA CAWSVGGSGTEAFF TGTGCCTGGAGTGTAGGGGGGTCGGGCACTGAAGCTTTCTTT
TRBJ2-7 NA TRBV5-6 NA CASSFRVNSYEQYF TGTGCCAGCAGCTTCCGGGTTAACTCCTACGAGCAGTACTTC
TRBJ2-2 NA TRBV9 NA CASSVVGAAMVTGELFF TGTGCCAGCAGCGTAGTCGGGGCCGCAATGGTAACCGGGGAGCTGTTTTTT
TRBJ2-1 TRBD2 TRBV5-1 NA CASSLRGGGLSYNEQFF TGCGCCAGCAGCTTAAGGGGCGGGGGGCTTTCCTACAATGAGCAGTTCTTC
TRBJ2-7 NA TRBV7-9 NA CASSLPGEQYF TGTGCCAGCAGCTTACCAGGGGAGCAGTACTTC
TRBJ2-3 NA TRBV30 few CAWKSTTTLAGPTDTQYF TGTGCCTGGAAGAGCACGACTACCTTGGCGGGCCCCACAGATACGCAGTATTTT
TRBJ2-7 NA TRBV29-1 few CSATVSYEQYF TGCAGCGCGACGGTCTCCTACGAGCAGTACTTC
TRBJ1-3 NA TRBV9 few CASSPPGYSGNTIYF TGTGCCAGCAGCCCCCCCGGCTACTCTGGAAACACCATATATTTT
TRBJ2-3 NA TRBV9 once CASSYMGGADTQYF TGTGCCAGCAGCTACATGGGGGGTGCAGATACGCAGTATTTT
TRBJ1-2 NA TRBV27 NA CASSLSTANYGYTF TGTGCCAGCAGTTTATCAACAGCTAACTATGGCTACACCTTC
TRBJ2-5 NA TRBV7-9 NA CASSYGVETQYF TGTGCCAGCAGCTACGGTGTAGAGACCCAGTACTTC
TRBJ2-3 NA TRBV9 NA CASSVAQGHSTDTQYF TGTGCCAGCAGCGTAGCTCAAGGACACAGCACAGATACGCAGTATTTT
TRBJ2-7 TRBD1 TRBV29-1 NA CSVEERDRVREQYF TGCAGCGTTGAAGAGAGAGACAGGGTCCGGGAGCAGTACTTC
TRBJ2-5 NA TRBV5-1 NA CASSFKDRGIGLAGNQETQYF TGCGCCAGCAGCTTCAAGGACAGGGGGATTGGACTAGCGGGCAACCAAGAGACCCAGTACTTC
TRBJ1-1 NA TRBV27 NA CASSLTGSEAFF TGTGCCAGCAGTCTAACAGGTTCTGAAGCTTTCTTT
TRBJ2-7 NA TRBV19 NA CASSYRSSSYEQYF TGTGCCAGTAGTTACAGGTCAAGCTCCTACGAGCAGTACTTC
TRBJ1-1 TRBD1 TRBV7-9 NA CASRTGTGRTEAFF TGTGCCAGCAGGACCGGGACAGGGCGCACTGAAGCTTTCTTT
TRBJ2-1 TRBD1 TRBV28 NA CASSWGTGLNEQFF TGTGCCAGCAGTTGGGGGACAGGGCTGAATGAGCAGTTCTTC
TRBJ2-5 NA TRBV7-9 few CASSLEGKKTQYF TGTGCCAGCAGCTTAGAAGGAAAAAAGACCCAGTACTTC